A single sample gave rise to the 20 T cell receptor beta chains below, sequenced in a study of shared clonotypes between healthy human individuals. Clones were sequenced by immunoSEQ multiplex PCR, and TCRdb holds only the in-frame ones, with some missing. Counted here are approximately 2.5 million clones, around 90% occurring once; the ten biggest clones make up roughly 0.15%. Sequencing was performed on naive CD4+ T cells sorted from blood. Subset here: CD45RA+ positively selected. These TCRs come from a young man in good health.

The J gene is TRBJ1-1, the V gene TRBV5-4; D may be TRBD1 (6 bases). The germline gives CDR1 SGHNT, CDR2 YYREEE (reference sequence). V gave up 4 bases and J gave up 1 base, with 14 bases separating them. CDR3 length: 15 amino acids. CDR3: CASSPGGTQNTEAFF. CDR3 bases: TGTGCCAGCAGCCCGGGCGGGACACAGAACACTGAAGCTTTCTTT.

This clone showed up just a few times. This chain uses TRBV10-3 with TRBJ1-1; D is ambiguous. Trimming left V 4 bases short and J 4 bases short, with 7 bases between. The CDR3 is made up of 12 amino acids. The germline CDR1 and CDR2 sequences are ENHRY and SYGVKD. The CDR3 region has the DNA TGTGCCATCAGTGGGTCCGGCACTGAAGCTTTCTTT. Translated, it gives CAISGSGTEAFF.

This chain connects TRBV6-4 to TRBJ1-1, with D perhaps TRBD1 (5 bases). The CDR3 extends over 13 amino acids. Deletions cut 6 bases from V and 0 bases from J, with 8 bases between. Germline CDR1 reads MRHNA; CDR2 reads SNTAGT. Written as DNA, the CDR3 is TGTGCCAGCAGATTGACAGTGAACACTGAAGCTTTCTTT. Its translation: CASRLTVNTEAFF.

The J gene is TRBJ1-1, the V gene TRBV11-2, with 9 bases that match TRBD1. Germline CDR1 reads SGHAT; CDR2 reads FQNNGV. The CDR3 length is 13 residues. V was clipped by 7 bases and J by 10 bases; unmatched bases: 10. The CDR3 loop reads CASTLDRGEGAFF. The CDR3 DNA sequence: TGTGCCAGCACCCTGGACAGGGGTGAGGGAGCTTTCTTT.

Here the CDR3 DNA reads TGTGCCAGCTCACCACCGAAGGGGGACTCTGGGGCCAACGTCCTGACTTTC. It specifies CASSPPKGDSGANVLTF. The chain uses TRBV18 and TRBJ2-6; D is possibly TRBD1 (6 bases). The CDR3 contains 17 residues. CDR1 and CDR2 (germline): KGHSH, LQKENI. The V gene lost 0 bases and the J gene lost 0 bases, with 9 bases spanning the gap.

This clone was detected once. V is TRBV6-5 and J is TRBJ1-2, with D unclear. CDR3 size: 12 residues. The germline gives CDR1 MNHEY, CDR2 SVGAGI. V lost 1 base to trimming and J lost 4 bases, with 4 bases between them. The CDR3 bases are TGTGCCAGCAGTTACTTAGGCTATGGCTACACCTTC. Amino acid sequence: CASSYLGYGYTF.

The V gene is TRBV7-2, the J gene TRBJ1-3, with D perhaps matching TRBD1 (5 bases). The V end lost 1 base, the J end lost 3 bases, and 13 bases lay between the germline ends. CDR3 length: 16 amino acids. Looked up from germline, CDR1 is SGHTA and CDR2 is FQGNSA. The CDR3 here is CASSLVWAGNGNTIYF. Written as DNA, the CDR3 is TGTGCCAGCAGCTTAGTTTGGGCAGGGAATGGAAACACCATATATTTT. Full variable domain (remainder filled in from reference TRBV7-2 and TRBJ1-3): GAGVSQSPSNKVTEKGKDVELRCDPISGHTALYWYRQSLGQGLEFLIYFQGNSAPDKSGLPSDRFSAERTGGSVSTLTIQRTQQEDSAVYLCASSLVWAGNGNTIYFGEGSWLTVV.

This chain connects TRBV12-2 to TRBJ2-2. TRBV12-2 is given as a pseudogene. CDR3 length: 15 residues. The DNA of the CDR3 is TGTGCAAGTCGCTTAGCCGAGGGGCACACCGGGGAGCTGTTTTTT. This translates into CASRLAEGHTGELFF.

This chain connects TRBV14 to TRBJ1-3, with no clear D. There are 16 residues in the CDR3. The V gene lost 3 bases and the J gene lost 0 bases, with 12 bases spanning the gap. Per germline, CDR1 SGHDN and CDR2 FVKESK. The CDR3 region has the DNA TGTGCCAGCAGCCAGTTAACTGTACGCTCTGGAAACACCATATATTTT. Protein sequence: CASSQLTVRSGNTIYF. The entire variable domain, with the rest obtained from reference TRBV14 and TRBJ1-3, is as follows: EAGVTQFPSHSVIEKGQTVTLRCDPISGHDNLYWYRRVMGKEIKFLLHFVKESKQDESGMPNNRFLAERTGGTYSTLKVQPAELEDSGVYFCASSQLTVRSGNTIYFGEGSWLTVV.

The chain combines TRBV18 with TRBJ2-1, with D perhaps TRBD1 (6 bases). V lost 3 bases and J lost 2, with 11 bases in between. This CDR3 has 15 residues. Germline CDR1 reads KGHSH; CDR2 reads LQKENI. CDR3 sequence: CASSPQGTPYNEQFF. CDR3 bases: TGTGCCAGCTCACCCCAGGGGACCCCCTACAATGAGCAGTTCTTC.

V and J are TRBV10-3 and TRBJ1-2, with D possibly being TRBD1 (6 bases). Between the trimmed V and J ends, which lost 0 bases and 8 bases, there was a span of 16 bases. The germline gives CDR1 ENHRY, CDR2 SYGVKD. CDR3 length: 15 amino acids. CDR3 DNA: TGTGCCATCAGTGAGTCAGCTGGGGGCGTAGGAGGCTACACCTTC. Protein: CAISESAGGVGGYTF.

The rearrangement uses TRBV7-2 and TRBJ1-1, with D possibly matching TRBD1 (5 bases). V was clipped by 3 bases and J by 7 bases, with 18 bases between them. The CDR3 has 15 amino acids. The germline gives CDR1 SGHTA, CDR2 FQGNSA. In DNA, the CDR3 is TGTGCCAGCAGCTTGGGGGAGGGGCCGCAGGGTGAAGCTTTCTTT. Its protein product is CASSLGEGPQGEAFF.

This chain links TRBV6-5 with TRBJ2-7; D is perhaps TRBD1 (6 bases). The CDR3 has 13 amino acids. Germline CDR1 is MNHEY and CDR2 is SVGAGI. Trimming left V 8 bases short and J 5 bases short, with 16 bases between. CDR3 in amino acids: CASLKSSGDEQYF. DNA of the CDR3: TGTGCCAGCCTTAAATCTTCAGGGGACGAGCAGTACTTC.

On this clone itself: The same CDR3 can be traced to other DNA sequences in this sample. The V and J genes are TRBV2 and TRBJ2-1; 12 bases align to TRBD1. CDR3 size: 14 residues. The germline CDR1 and CDR2 sequences are SNHLY and FYNNEI. V lost 6 bases, J lost 7 bases, and 4 bases stayed unmatched. The DNA of the CDR3 is TGTGCCAGCAGGGGGACAGGGGGCTTGAATGAGCAGTTCTTC. Its protein product is CASRGTGGLNEQFF.

The DNA of the CDR3 is TGTGCCAGCAGGGGGACTCATAATTCACCCCTCCACTTT. This sequence encodes CASRGTHNSPLHF. The gene calls are TRBV28 and TRBJ1-6; a weak D match, TRBD1 (5 bases). With 6 bases removed from V and 5 bases from J, the gap between germline ends came to 8 bases. CDR1 is MDHEN, CDR2 SYDVKM, per germline. The CDR3 contains 13 residues.

V and J are TRBV5-6 and TRBJ2-1; D gene ambiguous. V was clipped by 4 bases and J by 5 bases, with 13 bases between them. The CDR3 totals 14 residues. Germline CDR1 and CDR2: SGHDT and YYEEEE. The CDR3 bases are TGTGCCAGCAGCGTCGACTGGGGTGACAATGAGCAGTTCTTC. Its protein product is CASSVDWGDNEQFF. Supplemented by reference TRBV5-6 and TRBJ2-1, the full variable domain reads DAGVTQSPTHLIKTRGQQVTLRCSPKSGHDTVSWYQQALGQGPQFIFQYYEEEERQRGNFPDRFSGHQFPNYSSELNVNALLLGDSALYLCASSVDWGDNEQFFGPGTRLTVL.

To note about this clone: The sample carries other DNA sequences with the same CDR3. This chain uses TRBV18 with TRBJ1-5; D is unclear. Trimming pared 3 bases from V and 2 bases from J, leaving 5 bases between. Germline V lookup: CDR1 KGHSH, CDR2 LQKENI. The CDR3 spans 13 residues. The CDR3 protein is CASSPTGNQPQHF. CDR3 in DNA: TGTGCCAGCTCACCTACAGGCAATCAGCCCCAGCATTTT.

The rearrangement links TRBV2 to TRBJ1-4, with a tentative D call TRBD1 (6 bases). Germline V lookup: CDR1 SNHLY, CDR2 FYNNEI. V was cut by 6 bases and J by 8 bases, with 19 bases left in between. This CDR3 region has 15 residues. CDR3 nucleotide sequence: TGTGCCAGCAGGGAAACAGGGTTGGGAAGCGAAAAACTGTTTTTT. Its protein is CASRETGLGSEKLFF.

This chain uses TRBV5-4 with TRBJ1-6; D might be TRBD1 (6 bases). V was clipped by 3 bases and J by 0 bases, with 13 bases between them. Germline CDR1 is SGHNT and CDR2 is YYREEE (reference sequence). This CDR3 region has 17 residues. The DNA of the CDR3 is TGTGCCAGCAGCTCCGGACAGAAAAGCTCCTATAATTCACCCCTCCACTTT. This sequence encodes CASSSGQKSSYNSPLHF.

This clone was recorded a few times. The CDR3 DNA sequence: TGTGCCAGCTCAACGCAGGGGGCGAACACCGGGGAGCTGTTTTTT. Translation: CASSTQGANTGELFF. This chain links TRBV18 with TRBJ2-2, with 7 bases fitting TRBD1. CDR3 length: 15 amino acids. Germline V lookup: CDR1 KGHSH, CDR2 LQKENI. V gave up 5 bases and J gave up 0 bases; unmatched junction bases: 3.